The 21 T cell receptor beta chains below all came from one sample that was sequenced in a study of CD8+ T cells in alopecia areata. Once RNA had been extracted, it was reverse transcribed into cDNA to act as the sequencing template. TCRdb's copy holds only in-frame clones and misses some; the assay was immunoSEQ multiplex PCR. The sample lists about 76,000 clones; 29% were seen once. Treatment here: oral pan-JAK inhibitor, 5-10 mg twice daily. The specimen was CD8+ T cells sorted from blood, collected at week 4, from a patient treated with tofacitinib. All receptors derive from a human donor with alopecia areata.

Details on this clone: Compared with germline, one end of the junction differs, possibly owing to a read error. V gene TRBV29-1 combines with J gene TRBJ1-2, with no clear D. The CDR3 is 8 residues long. CDR1 and CDR2 from the germline V gene are SQVTM and ANQGSEA. This CDR3 reads CSVAQAFF. CDR3 DNA sequence: TGCAGCGTGGCCCAGGCGTTCTTC.

The gene calls are TRBV19 and TRBJ1-2; possibly TRBD1 for D (6 bases). Trimming cost V 6 bases and J 3 bases, with 11 bases left between them. In germline, CDR1 is LNHDA, CDR2 SQIVND (reference sequence). CDR3 size: 13 residues. This chain's CDR3 is CASSYRVDYGYTF. CDR3 nucleotide sequence: TGTGCCAGTAGCTACAGGGTCGACTATGGCTACACCTTC.

This clone has just a few counts. CDR3 DNA sequence: TGCAGCGTTGCGGGGAGGGACAGGGGAGGAGAGACCCAGTACTTC. Its protein product is CSVAGRDRGGETQYF. The chain links TRBV29-1 to TRBJ2-5; 10 bases are shared with TRBD1. Germline V CDR1 and CDR2: SQVTM, ANQGSEA. The V and J ends lost 4 bases and 4 bases, in that order; junction bases with no gene match: 9. CDR3 length: 15 residues.

The J gene is TRBJ2-1, the V gene TRBV6-5; the match to TRBD1 covers 11 bases. V lost 4 bases and J lost 7; bases outside the gene matches: 6. This CDR3 is 15 amino acids long. Germline V lookup: CDR1 MNHEY, CDR2 SVGAGI. The CDR3 DNA follows: TGTGCCAGCAGTTCAGGACAGGGGGCGCGTAATGAGCAGTTCTTC. Its translation is CASSSGQGARNEQFF.

This chain connects TRBV29-1 to TRBJ2-5, with TRBD2 identical over 8 bases. The CDR3 runs to 16 residues. In germline, CDR1 is SQVTM, CDR2 ANQGSEA. V shed 7 bases, J shed 4 bases, and the junction held 17 bases outside the gene matches. Here the CDR3 DNA reads TGCAGCGCTTGGTCCGACGCGGGAGGAACAGGAGAGACCCAGTACTTC. Its protein product is CSAWSDAGGTGETQYF.

The chain couples TRBV7-3 to TRBJ2-7; TRBD1 is a possible D gene (5 bases). Germline CDR1 SGHTA, CDR2 FQGTGA. V shed 2 bases and J shed 6 bases, with 14 bases lying between them. This CDR3 has 14 residues. The DNA for the CDR3 is TGTGCCAGCAGCTTATTGCACCAGGGTGGCGAGCAGTACTTC. This encodes CASSLLHQGGEQYF.

This chain connects TRBV6-1 to TRBJ2-7; 10 nucleotides match TRBD2. Trimming took 4 bases from V and 7 from J; bases not matched to a gene: 13. The germline V gene has CDR1 MNHNS and CDR2 SASEGT. The CDR3 length is 16 residues. CDR3 nucleotides: TGTGCCAGCAGTGTGGCCGGGAGCGGGAGGGCCGAGGAGCAGTACTTC. Its protein is CASSVAGSGRAEEQYF.

This clone was seen more than once but under ten times. The chain combines TRBV10-2 with TRBJ2-1; no clear D gene. The CDR3 is made up of 11 amino acids. Trimming cost V 8 bases and J 8 bases, with 10 bases left between them. CDR1 and CDR2 (germline): WSHSY, SAAADI. CDR3 sequence (DNA): TGCGCCAGCGCTACGACTGATGAGCAGTTCTTC. It is translated as CASATTDEQFF.

The chain combines TRBV7-6 with TRBJ2-3; a possible D gene is TRBD2 (6 bases). The CDR3 is 15 amino acids. The germline V gene has CDR1 SGHVS and CDR2 FNYEAQ. Trimming left V 3 bases short and J 0 bases short, with 10 bases between. The CDR3 sequence: CASSLGGASTDTQYF. For the CDR3, the DNA is TGTGCCAGCAGCTTGGGCGGGGCTAGCACAGATACGCAGTATTTT.

The chain joins TRBV21-1 to TRBJ2-2. TRBV21-1 is termed a pseudogene. This CDR3 region has 13 residues. CDR3 bases: TGTGCCAGCAGCAAAGGGGGTACCGGGGAGCTGTTTTTT. It codes for CASSKGGTGELFF.

This chain links TRBV29-1 with TRBJ2-7; D not certain. This CDR3 is 13 amino acids long. Germline loops: CDR1 SQVTM, CDR2 ANQGSEA. The germline V and J ends were trimmed by 4 bases and 1 base, with 11 bases remaining between them. CDR3 coding DNA: TGCAGCGTTGTTCCCGGCGATTCCTACGAGCAGTACTTC. It yields the protein CSVVPGDSYEQYF.

This clone has a handful of counts. The chain employs TRBV4-1 and TRBJ2-7, with 8 nucleotides matching TRBD1. This CDR3 contains 16 residues. Trimming at V came to 1 base and at J to 2 bases, leaving 7 bases not matched to a gene. Germline-derived CDR1 and CDR2 are MGHRA and YSYEKL. The CDR3 nucleotides read TGCGCCAGCAGCCAAGGCTCGACAGGGGCAGCCTACGAGCAGTACTTC. Translation gives CASSQGSTGAAYEQYF.

This clone was recorded a few times. This chain uses TRBV29-1 with TRBJ1-1; the D gene is possibly TRBD1 (5 bases). Germline V gene sequence: CDR1 SQVTM, CDR2 ANQGSEA. The CDR3 totals 14 residues. Trimming cost V 3 bases and J 4 bases, with 15 bases left between them. CDR3 DNA sequence: TGCAGCGTTGATCCTCAGGGCGCGGGCACTGAAGCTTTCTTT. It codes for CSVDPQGAGTEAFF.

Remarks on this clone: This specimen includes other DNA sequences encoding the same CDR3. The rearrangement uses TRBV9 and TRBJ2-2; TRBD2 might be the D (6 bases). V gave up 0 bases and J gave up 8 bases, with 8 bases separating them. Germline assignment: CDR1 SGDLS and CDR2 YYNGEE. This CDR3 is 13 amino acids long. The CDR3 coding sequence is TGTGCCAGCAGCGTAGTGGCGGGAGGGGAGCTGTTTTTT. Amino acid sequence: CASSVVAGGELFF.

The chain employs TRBV29-1 and TRBJ2-7; 7 bases match TRBD1. The germline CDR1 and CDR2 sequences are SQVTM and ANQGSEA. J was trimmed by 1 base and V by 4 bases; bases with no gene match: 7. The CDR3 has 14 amino acids. The CDR3 spells CSVGWVDRSYEQYF. CDR3 coding DNA: TGCAGCGTTGGATGGGTGGACAGGTCCTACGAGCAGTACTTC.

J is TRBJ1-1 and V is TRBV13; D gene uncertain. Deletions cut 2 bases from V and 7 bases from J, with 8 bases between. Germline V gives CDR1 PRHDT, CDR2 FYEKMQ (reference sequence). CDR3 size: 12 residues. The CDR3: CASSLNGVEAFF. CDR3 nucleotide sequence: TGTGCCAGCAGCTTAAATGGTGTTGAAGCTTTCTTT.

The genes are TRBV27 and TRBJ2-1; the D gene is possibly TRBD1 (6 bases). The CDR3 covers 15 residues. The germline V gene encodes CDR1 MNHEY and CDR2 SMNVEV (reference sequence). With 5 bases removed from V and 3 bases from J, the gap between germline ends came to 14 bases. The CDR3 spells CASSRELDSYNEQFF. DNA for the CDR3: TGTGCCAGCAGTCGTGAATTGGACAGCTACAATGAGCAGTTCTTC.

This clone was counted once. The chain links TRBV25-1 to TRBJ2-1, with unresolved D. Looked up from germline, CDR1 is MGHDK and CDR2 is SYGVNS. With 3 bases removed from V and 2 bases from J, the gap between germline ends came to 11 bases. The CDR3 is made up of 15 amino acids. The DNA of the CDR3 is TGTGCCAGCAGTGATAGGACGGAAACCTACAATGAGCAGTTCTTC. This sequence encodes CASSDRTETYNEQFF.

There are a few counts of this clone. Other DNA sequences within the sample encode an identical CDR3. This chain uses TRBV7-6 with TRBJ2-7; D is uncertain. The germline V gene has CDR1 SGHVS and CDR2 FNYEAQ. V shed 4 bases and J shed 3 bases, with 7 bases lying between them. This CDR3 is 12 amino acids long. Here the CDR3 DNA reads TGTGCCAGCAGCTCGGACGGCTACGAGCAGTACTTC. The encoded protein is CASSSDGYEQYF.

A few counts support this clone. The V gene is TRBV5-5, the J gene TRBJ2-7; 8 bases map to TRBD2. The V segment lost 0 bases and the J segment 5 bases; nucleotides outside the gene matches: 7. Germline CDR1 is SGHKS and CDR2 is YYEKEE (reference sequence). CDR3 size: 15 residues. The CDR3 protein is CASSLETSGTDEQYF. CDR3 nucleotides: TGTGCCAGCAGCTTGGAAACTAGCGGAACCGACGAGCAGTACTTC.

This clone has ten or more counts. V usage is TRBV9 and J usage is TRBJ1-5; D is undetermined. Germline V lookup: CDR1 SGDLS, CDR2 YYNGEE. Trimming left V 7 bases short and J 3 bases short, with 11 bases between. There are 13 residues in the CDR3. CDR3 amino acids: CASGLGYNQPQHF. The DNA of the CDR3 is TGTGCCAGCGGTTTGGGTTACAATCAGCCCCAGCATTTT.